The 14 T cell receptor beta chains listed next were all sequenced from one sample in a study of blood T cells in healthy people across ages. A second about 6 to 12 cycle PCR used barcoded and J-beta primers. TCRdb passed the 5' RACE reads through MiXCR, listing each CDR3 protein once. The sample gives 1.2 million to 1.5 million distinct CDR3 sequences, approximately 42% of which show up once; 7.9% is in the top ten. The sample was blood. These receptors originate from a young woman in good health.

This clonotype showed up just a few times. The chain joins TRBV5-1 to TRBJ2-3; D is unresolved. The CDR3 covers 14 residues. Trimming cost V 0 bases and J 5 bases, with 10 bases left between them. Germline V gives CDR1 SGHRS, CDR2 YFSETQ. The CDR3 DNA follows: TGCGCCAGCAGCTTGGTTTCCGAGCAAGATACGCAGTATTTT. Translation: CASSLVSEQDTQYF.

About this clonotype: A much larger clone lies one base from this, so it may be a read error. This chain uses TRBV12-3 or TRBV12-4 with TRBJ1-1; possibly TRBD1 for D (6 bases). V was shortened by 10 bases and J by 4 bases, with 13 bases between the two germline ends. The CDR3 length is 12 residues. The CDR3 here is CATYCRGTEAFF. The CDR3 DNA is TGTGCCACCTACTGCAGGGGCACTGAAGCTTTCTTT.

The V and J genes are TRBV2 and TRBJ2-6; D not resolved. The germline V gene encodes CDR1 SNHLY and CDR2 FYNNEI. The CDR3 has 14 amino acids. With 6 bases removed from V and 3 bases from J, the gap between germline ends came to 9 bases. CDR3 in DNA: TGTGCCAGCAGATGGTCAGATGGGGCCAACGTCCTGACTTTC. As protein: CASRWSDGANVLTF.

This clonotype occurred a few times. This rearrangement joins TRBV6-5 to TRBJ2-3, with TRBD1 matching 8 bases. Unmatched junction bases numbered 10, after V lost 3 bases and J lost 5 bases. Germline loops: CDR1 MNHEY, CDR2 SVGAGI. The CDR3 is made up of 16 amino acids. The CDR3 spells CASSYQGASLQDTQYF. The CDR3 DNA sequence: TGTGCCAGCAGTTATCAGGGGGCGTCGTTACAAGATACGCAGTATTTT.

Regarding this clonotype: A read error is possible here, since a much larger clone lies one base away. The V gene is TRBV5-1, the J gene TRBJ2-1; weak D call: TRBD2 (5 bases). V was cut by 4 bases and J by 9 bases, with 17 bases left in between. Looked up from germline, CDR1 is SGHRS and CDR2 is YFSETQ. The CDR3 contains 14 residues. CDR3 sequence reads: CASSVEVPPGEQFF. The CDR3 bases are TGCGCCAGCAGCGTGGAGGTCCCGCCTGGTGAGCAGTTCTTC.

The V and J genes are TRBV28 and TRBJ2-7; possibly TRBD2 for D (6 bases). Germline CDR1 MDHEN, CDR2 SYDVKM. V gave up 7 bases and J gave up 6 bases, with 13 bases separating them. The CDR3 runs 12 residues. The CDR3 is CASTALGGEQYF. CDR3 bases: TGTGCCAGCACCGCGCTGGGGGGCGAGCAGTACTTC.

For this clonotype: Mismatch with germline at one junction end may stem from a read error. This sequence joins TRBV3-1 and TRBJ2-7; D possibly matches TRBD1 or TRBD2 (5 bases each). This CDR3 contains 14 residues. From germline, CDR1 is LGHDT and CDR2 YNNKEL (reference sequence). The CDR3 sequence: CAGSGRDGSYEQYF. In DNA, the CDR3 is TGTGCCGGCAGCGGCCGGGACGGTTCCTACGAGCAGTACTTC.

This chain links TRBV11-2 with TRBJ2-4; D is unresolved. The end of the DNA aligns better with TRBJ2-7, so the J call may be wrong. Germline values: CDR1 SGHAT, CDR2 FQNNGV. CDR3 length equals 14 residues. The CDR3 DNA follows: TGTGCCAGCATTTTAGATCCAGGCAACTACGAGCAGTACTTC. Encoded protein: CASILDPGNYEQYF.

Points on this clonotype: This may stem from a read error, because a much larger clone lies one nucleotide away. V usage is TRBV9 and J usage is TRBJ2-1; TRBD1 might be the D (6 bases). The better agreement between TRBJ2-7 and the DNA end casts doubt on the J call. Germline V gene lookup returns CDR1 SGDLS and CDR2 YYNGEE. The CDR3 consists of 14 residues. The chain's CDR3 is CASSVEDRYNEQYF. DNA of the CDR3: TGTGCCAGCAGCGTTGAAGACAGGTACAATGAGCAGTACTTC.

DNA for the CDR3: TGTGCCATCCGTGGTGGCCTCGATGGCTACACCTTC. It specifies CAIRGGLDGYTF. The rearrangement joins TRBV10-3 to TRBJ1-2; unclear D gene. This CDR3 region has 12 residues. The V gene lost 8 bases and the J gene lost 6 bases, with 13 bases spanning the gap. Per germline, CDR1 ENHRY and CDR2 SYGVKD.

The J gene is TRBJ1-4, the V gene TRBV6-1; D possibly corresponds to TRBD1 (6 bases). Trimming removed 6 bases from V and 5 bases from J, with 19 bases in between. This CDR3 spans 16 amino acids. CDR1 is MNHNS, CDR2 SASEGT, per germline. CDR3 in DNA: TGTGCCAGCAGAGCCCGGCCAGAGCAGGGGAATGAAAAACTGTTTTTT. It is translated as CASRARPEQGNEKLFF.

Remarks on this clonotype: The germline gene is not matched at one end of the junction; a read error may be the cause. The CDR3 DNA reads TGTGCCAGCAGTGAAGAGGTCCGGGGGGTTAACTACGATGAGCAGTTCTTC. It yields the protein CASSEEVRGVNYDEQFF. The gene calls are TRBV6-1 and TRBJ2-1; TRBD2 agrees at 7 bases. Germline CDR1 reads MNHNS; CDR2 reads SASEGT. The CDR3 loop spans 17 amino acids.

Concerning this clonotype itself: Possible read error: a much larger clone is one base away. The chain is built from TRBV4-1 and TRBJ2-3, with 9 positions matching TRBD2. Germline CDR1 and CDR2: MGHRA and YSYEKL. Trimming took 6 bases from V and 6 from J; bases not matched to a gene: 10. This CDR3 is built from 15 residues. This CDR3 is CASSPGTSSVDTQYF. CDR3 sequence (DNA): TGCGCCAGCAGTCCCGGGACTAGCTCCGTGGATACGCAGTATTTT.

With regard to this clonotype: Compared with germline, one end of the junction differs, possibly owing to a read error. The V gene is TRBV6-1, the J gene TRBJ1-3; no clear D gene. CDR3 length: 13 residues. The germline CDR1 and CDR2 sequences are MNHNS and SASEGT. The CDR3 loop is CASKRNSGNTVYF. The CDR3 DNA is TGTGCCAGCAAAAGGAACTCTGGAAACACCGTATATTTT.